In its sample, the clone carrying this T cell receptor beta chain was seen a few times. The sample holds other DNA sequences that translate to the same CDR3. This sample is part of a study of blood T cell repertoires in COVID-19. The CDR3 loop spans 14 amino acids. Germline assignment: CDR1 SGHRS and CDR2 YFSETQ. The junction had 4 bases not matched to a gene; V was cut back by 4 bases and J by 0 bases. Sequenced by immunoSEQ multiplex PCR; TCRdb stores in-frame clones only, minus some. This sample yields 75,000 to 95,000 clones, of which around 88% are seen a single time; roughly 5.4% belongs to the top ten.

The sequence was collected from a man between 60 and 75 years old with acute or convalescent COVID-19. Sequencing was performed on peripheral blood. The chain joins TRBV5-1 to TRBJ2-7; TRBD1 matches 7 bases. The chain's CDR3 is CASSVTGSSYEQYF. CDR3 in DNA: TGCGCCAGCAGCGTGACAGGGAGCTCCTACGAGCAGTACTTC.